The next 22 T cell receptor delta chains were all read from a single sample in a study of gamma-delta chains in newborns, infants, children. TCRdb ran CATT on the reads. The profile shows 1,200 or so delta-chain clones, approximately 3% of them singletons. The sequenced sample was blood. These receptor sequences come from a child who was a newborn, infant or young child, either healthy, febrile or measles-vaccinated (not recorded which).

The sample holds a few counts of this clone. A read error likely explains this, since a far larger clone differs by one base. In the same sample, other DNA sequences code for this CDR3. V usage is TRDV2 and J usage is TRDJ3; TRDD3 matches at 7 bases. The CDR3 length is 18 residues. Germline V gene lookup returns CDR1 GEAIGNYY and CDR2 EKD. The CDR3 is CACDTAGISSWDTRQMFF. In DNA, the CDR3 is TGTGCCTGCGACACGGCGGGGATAAGCTCCTGGGACACCCGACAGATGTTTTTC.

This clone has a handful of counts. A far larger clone is one base from this, pointing to a likely read error. The chain is built from TRDV2 and TRDJ1; 8 bases map to TRDD3. The CDR3 loop spans 14 amino acids. CDR1 and CDR2 (germline): GEAIGNYY, EKD. CDR3 in amino acids: CACDTWGYTDKPIF. As DNA, the CDR3 is TGTGCCTGTGACACCTGGGGATACACCGATAAACCCATCTTT.

This clone was seen a handful of times. Being one base from a much bigger clone, this may be a read error. The sample has other DNA sequences that encode this CDR3 too. This chain joins TRDV2 and TRDJ1; TRDD3 matches 7 bases. Germline-derived CDR1 and CDR2 are GEAIGNYY and EKD. CDR3 size: 18 residues. The CDR3 protein is CACDTLGVDRSYTDKLIF. As DNA, the CDR3 is TGTGCCTGTGACACTCTGGGGGTTGACCGATCGTACACCGATAAGCTCATCTTT.

By sample fraction, this clone is large (0.1 to 1%). Here the CDR3 DNA reads TGTGCCTGTGACACTTTGGGGGATCCGGACTCCTGGGACACCCGACAGATGTTTTTC. Translating gives CACDTLGDPDSWDTRQMFF. J is TRDJ3 and V is TRDV2, with TRDD3 identical over 8 bases. The CDR3 has 19 residues. Germline-derived CDR1 and CDR2 are GEAIGNYY and EKD. V dropped 1 base and J dropped 0; count of bases not matched to a gene: 7.

There are a few counts of this clone. A much larger clone lies a single base off, so this may be a read error. Other DNA sequences in the sample encode the same CDR3. This chain uses TRDV2 with TRDJ1; 13 bases align to TRDD3. Germline V gene data show CDR1 as GEAIGNYY and CDR2 as EKD. The CDR3 contains 22 residues. The CDR3 loop reads CACDRLPTLRTGGYAITDKLIF. The DNA for the CDR3 is TGTGCCTGTGACCGGCTTCCTACTTTACGTACTGGGGGATACGCTATCACCGATAAACTCATCTTC.

This clone is deemed large. At the DNA level, this CDR3 is encoded by other sequences in the same sample as well. The CDR3 here is CACDTWGIAQLFF. CDR3 DNA sequence: TGTGCCTGTGACACCTGGGGGATAGCACAACTCTTCTTT. J is TRDJ2 and V is TRDV2, with TRDD3 matching 8 bases. The CDR3 has 13 residues. V shed 0 bases and J 7 bases; nucleotides not matched to a gene: 0. Germline loops: CDR1 GEAIGNYY, CDR2 EKD.

About this clone itself: A much larger clone is a single base away; this may be a read error. This same CDR3 is encoded by further DNA sequences in the sample. The chain carries TRDV2 and TRDJ1; the match to TRDD3 covers 12 bases. Germline V gives CDR1 GEAIGNYY, CDR2 EKD. CDR3 size: 18 residues. The ends lost 3 bases at V and 2 bases at J; junction bases unmatched: 12. CDR3 region: CACDSLLGDTGGTDKLIF. In DNA form, the CDR3 reads TGTGCCTGTGACTCCTTACTGGGGGATACCGGAGGGACCGATAAACTCATCTTT.

This clone appeared a few times. A clone one base away is much larger, so this may be a read error. The same CDR3 is also encoded by other DNA sequences in this sample. The chain carries TRAV29/DV5 and TRDJ1, with 11 bases matching TRDD3. CDR1 is NSMFDY and CDR2 is ISSIKDK in the germline V gene. There are 18 residues in the CDR3. CDR3 coding DNA: TGTGCAGCAAGGACTTCGTTTGGGGGATACGGGGCCACCGATAAACTTATCTTT. Amino acid sequence: CAARTSFGGYGATDKLIF.

This clone was detected a few times. This likely traces to a read error, being one base from a far larger clone. CDR3 loop: CARDTVGASGEQLFF. As DNA, the CDR3 is TGTGCCCGTGACACCGTGGGGGCCTCGGGAGAACAACTCTTCTTT. V gene TRDV2 combines with J gene TRDJ2; a possible D gene is TRDD3 (6 bases). There are 15 residues in the CDR3. Germline V gene lookup returns CDR1 GEAIGNYY and CDR2 EKD.

Only a few counts were recorded for this clone. One end of the junction is discordant with germline, which a read error may explain. Other DNA sequences within the sample encode an identical CDR3. This CDR3 reads CACDTWGISGSWDTRQMFF. The CDR3 DNA follows: TGTGCTTGTGACACCTGGGGGATATCCGGCTCCTGGGACACCCGACAGATGTTTTTC. The chain carries TRDV2 and TRDJ3; TRDD3 agrees at 10 bases. Per germline, CDR1 GEAIGNYY and CDR2 EKD. The CDR3 contains 19 residues.

This clone was seen a few times. This may be a read error, as it is one base from a much larger clone. The rearrangement joins TRDV2 to TRDJ1, with 11 bases identical to TRDD3. The CDR3 extends over 19 amino acids. CDR1 and CDR2 from the germline V gene are GEAIGNYY and EKD. The CDR3, as DNA: TGTGCCTGTGACCCCCTTGGGCTGGGGGATACTCAGACGACCGATGAACTCATCTTT. This codes for CACDPLGLGDTQTTDELIF.

This clone was seen more than once but under ten times. Just one base apart from a much larger clone, this may be a read error. The rearrangement joins TRDV2 to TRDJ3; D not certain. This CDR3 has 18 amino acids. V was trimmed by 6 bases and J by 0 bases, leaving 17 bases between them. Germline CDR1 is GEAIGNYY and CDR2 is EKD. CDR3 in amino acids: CACYPLTASSWDTRQMFF. In DNA form, the CDR3 reads TGTGCCTGTTACCCACTCACTGCGAGCTCCTGGGACACCCGACAGATGTTTTTC.

With regard to this clone: Since a much larger clone is just one base distant, this may be a read error. The J gene is TRDJ3, the V gene TRDV2, with TRDD3 identical over 9 bases. The germline V gene encodes CDR1 GEAIGNYY and CDR2 EKD. The CDR3 loop spans 19 amino acids. The CDR3 nucleotides are TGTGCCTGTGACGCTACTGGGGGAGTAAGCTCCTGGGACACCCGACAGACGTTTTTC. This codes for CACDATGGVSSWDTRQTFF.

Concerning this clone itself: The TCRdb record carries a much larger clone's protein, which differs from this DNA's translation at residue 3; a read error is the likely cause, and the protein listed here is the DNA translation. J is TRDJ3 and V is TRDV2; 8 bases align to TRDD3. CDR1 is GEAIGNYY, CDR2 EKD, per germline. This CDR3 has 17 amino acids. This chain's CDR3 is CARDTWGSSWDTRQMFF. The CDR3 coding sequence is TGTGCCCGTGACACCTGGGGGAGCTCCTGGGACACCCGACAGATGTTTTTC.

This clone was counted between two and nine times. A far larger clone differs by one base, so this is likely a read error. This sequence joins TRDV2 and TRDJ2; TRDD3 matches 12 bases. The CDR3 has 19 amino acids. The germline CDR1 and CDR2 sequences are GEAIGNYY and EKD. Germline trimming cut 3 bases from V and 0 bases from J; bases unmatched to any gene: 10. In nucleotides, the CDR3 is TGTGCCTGTGACGCCGTACTGGGGGATACCAGAGCTTTGACAGCACAACTCTTCTTT. Translating gives CACDAVLGDTRALTAQLFF.

A word on this clone: The protein TCRdb lists belongs to a much larger clone and differs from this DNA's translation at residue 8, which points to a read error; the protein shown is made from the DNA. This chain connects TRDV2 to TRDJ1; D call uncertain. Trimming left V 3 bases short and J 0 bases short, with 19 bases between. The CDR3 is 17 amino acids. Germline V gene lookup returns CDR1 GEAIGNYY and CDR2 EKD. The CDR3 bases are TGTGCCTGTGACCCCCTTGGTCAGGGACCGTACACCGATAAACTCATCTTT. Translating gives CACDPLGQGPYTDKLIF.

By share, this clone counts as large (0.1 to 1%). The chain joins TRDV2 to TRDJ2; 12 nucleotides agree with TRDD3. V dropped 0 bases and J dropped 0; count of bases not matched to a gene: 7. This CDR3 has 19 residues. The germline gives CDR1 GEAIGNYY, CDR2 EKD. The CDR3 DNA is TGTGCCTGTGACACCGTACTGGGGGATACCAGAGCTTTGACAGCACAACTCTTCTTT. It encodes CACDTVLGDTRALTAQLFF.

Comments on this clone: Given a far larger clone just one base away, this is likely a sequencing read error. Other nucleotide sequences from this sample produce the same CDR3. The chain links TRDV2 to TRDJ1; D ambiguous. V lost 1 base and J lost 3, with 17 bases in between. The length of the CDR3 is 16 residues. Germline V lookup: CDR1 GEAIGNYY, CDR2 EKD. CDR3 amino acids: CACDTVGDKSPDKLIF. In DNA, the CDR3 is TGTGCCTGTGACACAGTGGGTGATAAGTCGCCCGATAAACTCATCTTT.

This clone was detected a few times. Germline is not matched at one junction end, which may reflect a read error. This same CDR3 is encoded by further DNA sequences in the sample. The chain is built from TRDV2 and TRDJ1; D not resolved. Germline CDR1 GEAIGNYY, CDR2 EKD. The CDR3 sequence is 15 residues long. The CDR3 is CACDTVSYPTDKLIF. CDR3 coding DNA: TGTGCCTGTGACACCGTATCTTACCCGACTGATAAGCTCATCTTT.

As regards this clone: This DNA translates differently at residue 11 from the TCRdb protein, which is that of a much larger clone; a read error is likely, and the protein shown is the DNA's own translation. The V gene is TRDV2, the J gene TRDJ3; 7 bases are shared with TRDD3. CDR1 is GEAIGNYY and CDR2 is EKD in the germline V gene. The CDR3 spans 17 residues. The CDR3 nucleotides are TGTGCCTGTGACACCTGGGGGAGCTCCTGGGGCACCCGACAGATGTTTTTC. It translates to CACDTWGSSWGTRQMFF.

In this sample, this clone turned up a few times. Possible read error: a much larger clone is one base away. This sample also contains other DNA sequences that code for the same CDR3. The V gene is TRDV2, the J gene TRDJ3; 11 bases line up with TRDD3. Looked up from germline, CDR1 is GEAIGNYY and CDR2 is EKD. CDR3 length: 17 amino acids. Here the CDR3 reads CACDILGDTWDTRQMFF. In nucleotides, the CDR3 is TGTGCCTGCGACATACTGGGGGATACCTGGGACACCCGACAGATGTTTTTC.

This clone is large (0.1 to 1%) within its sample. J is TRDJ3 and V is TRDV2; TRDD2 is a possible D gene (5 bases). Germline lookup yields CDR1 GEAIGNYY and CDR2 EKD. Between the trimmed V and J ends, which lost 1 base and 0 bases, there was a span of 9 bases. The CDR3 has 17 amino acids. The DNA for the CDR3 is TGTGCCTGTGACACTACCTACAACTCCTGGGACACCCGACAGATGTTTTTC. Its translation is CACDTTYNSWDTRQMFF.